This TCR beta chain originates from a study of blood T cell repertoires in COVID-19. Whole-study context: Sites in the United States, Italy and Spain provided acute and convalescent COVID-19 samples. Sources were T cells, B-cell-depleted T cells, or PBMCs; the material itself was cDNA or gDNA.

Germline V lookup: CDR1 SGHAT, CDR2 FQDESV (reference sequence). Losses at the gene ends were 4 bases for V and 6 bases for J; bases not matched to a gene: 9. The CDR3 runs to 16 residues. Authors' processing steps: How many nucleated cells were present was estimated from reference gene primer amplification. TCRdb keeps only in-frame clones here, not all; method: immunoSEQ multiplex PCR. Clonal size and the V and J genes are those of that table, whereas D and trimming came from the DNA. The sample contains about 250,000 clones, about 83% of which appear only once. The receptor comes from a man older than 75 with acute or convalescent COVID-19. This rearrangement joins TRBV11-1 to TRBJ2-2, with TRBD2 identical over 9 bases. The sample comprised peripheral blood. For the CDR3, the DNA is TGTGCCAGCAGCTCGCGGGGGGGCGTTGTCGCCGGGGAGCTGTTTTTT. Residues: CASSSRGGVVAGELFF.